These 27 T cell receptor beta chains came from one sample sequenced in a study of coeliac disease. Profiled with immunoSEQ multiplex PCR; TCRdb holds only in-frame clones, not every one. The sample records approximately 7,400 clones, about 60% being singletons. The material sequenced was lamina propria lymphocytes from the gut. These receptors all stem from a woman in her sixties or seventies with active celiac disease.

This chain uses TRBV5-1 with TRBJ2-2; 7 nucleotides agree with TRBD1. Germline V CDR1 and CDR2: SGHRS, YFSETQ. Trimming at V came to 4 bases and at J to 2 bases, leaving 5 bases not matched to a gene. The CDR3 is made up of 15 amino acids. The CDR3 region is CASSTGQQNTGELFF. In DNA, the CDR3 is TGCGCCAGCAGCACGGGACAGCAAAACACCGGGGAGCTGTTTTTT.

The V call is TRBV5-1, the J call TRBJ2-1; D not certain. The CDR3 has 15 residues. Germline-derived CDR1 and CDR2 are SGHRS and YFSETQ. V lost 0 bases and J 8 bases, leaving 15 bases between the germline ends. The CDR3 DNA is TGCGCCAGCAGCTTGGAGATGGGCCGTTTGTATGAGCAGTTCTTC. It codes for CASSLEMGRLYEQFF.

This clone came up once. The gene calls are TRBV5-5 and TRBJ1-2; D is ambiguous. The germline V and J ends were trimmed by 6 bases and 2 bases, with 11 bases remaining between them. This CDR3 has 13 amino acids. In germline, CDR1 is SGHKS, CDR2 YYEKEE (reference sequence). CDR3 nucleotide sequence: TGTGCCAGCACCTTCGGGATGAACTATGGCTACACCTTC. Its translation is CASTFGMNYGYTF.

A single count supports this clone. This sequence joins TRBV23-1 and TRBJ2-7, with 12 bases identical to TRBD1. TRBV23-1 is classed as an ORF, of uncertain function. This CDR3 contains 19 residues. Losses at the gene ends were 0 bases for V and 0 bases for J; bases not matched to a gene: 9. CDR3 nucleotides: TGCGCCAGCAGTCAATCTGAGGGACAGGGGGCATCGGGCTCCTACGAGCAGTACTTC. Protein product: CASSQSEGQGASGSYEQYF.

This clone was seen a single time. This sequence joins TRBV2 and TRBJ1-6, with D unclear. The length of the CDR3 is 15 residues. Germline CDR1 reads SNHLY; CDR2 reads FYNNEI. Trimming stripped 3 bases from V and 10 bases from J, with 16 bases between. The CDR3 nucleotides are TGTGCCAGCAGTGATATGTCGGGTTCGGGGTCACCCCTCCACTTT. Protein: CASSDMSGSGSPLHF.

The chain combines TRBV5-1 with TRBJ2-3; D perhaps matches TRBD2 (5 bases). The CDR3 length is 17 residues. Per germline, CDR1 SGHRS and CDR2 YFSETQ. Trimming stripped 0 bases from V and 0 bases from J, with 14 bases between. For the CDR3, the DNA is TGCGCCAGCAGCTTGGGACTAAAAACGACTAGCACAGATACGCAGTATTTT. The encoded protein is CASSLGLKTTSTDTQYF. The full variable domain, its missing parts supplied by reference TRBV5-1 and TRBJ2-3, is KAGVTQTPRYLIKTRGQQVTLSCSPISGHRSVSWYQQTPGQGLQFLFEYFSETQRNKGNFPGRFSGRQFSNSRSEMNVSTLELGDSALYLCASSLGLKTTSTDTQYFGPGTRLTVL.

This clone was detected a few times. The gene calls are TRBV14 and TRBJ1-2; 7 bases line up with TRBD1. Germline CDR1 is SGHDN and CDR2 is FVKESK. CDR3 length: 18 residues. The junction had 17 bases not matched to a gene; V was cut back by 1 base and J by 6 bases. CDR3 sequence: CASSQGTPSTGKSNGYTF. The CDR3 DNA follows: TGTGCCAGCAGCCAAGGAACCCCCTCGACAGGGAAATCGAATGGCTACACCTTC.

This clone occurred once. The CDR3 reads CASSLGQYNEQFF. The CDR3 nucleotides are TGTGCCAGCAGCTTAGGCCAGTACAATGAGCAGTTCTTC. The V gene is TRBV11-1, the J gene TRBJ2-1, with D uncertain. V lost 1 base and J 4 bases, leaving 5 bases between the germline ends. Germline lookup yields CDR1 SGHAT and CDR2 FQDESV (reference sequence). CDR3 size: 13 residues. Variable domain in full (rest from reference TRBV11-1 and TRBJ2-1): EAEVAQSPRYKITEKSQAVAFWCDPISGHATLYWYRQILGQGPELLVQFQDESVVDDSQLPKDRFSAERLKGVDSTLKIQPAELGDSAMYLCASSLGQYNEQFFGPGTRLTVL.

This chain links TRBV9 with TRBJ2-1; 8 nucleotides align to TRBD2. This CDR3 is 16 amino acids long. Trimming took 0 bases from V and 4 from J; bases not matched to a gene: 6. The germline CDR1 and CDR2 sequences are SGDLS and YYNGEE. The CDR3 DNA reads TGTGCCAGCAGCGTAGGCGGCAGCGGGAGATACAATGAGCAGTTCTTC. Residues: CASSVGGSGRYNEQFF.

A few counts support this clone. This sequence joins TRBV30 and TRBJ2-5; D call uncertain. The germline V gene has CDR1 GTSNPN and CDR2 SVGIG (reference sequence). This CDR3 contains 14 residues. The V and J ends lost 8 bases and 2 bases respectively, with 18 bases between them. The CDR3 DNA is TGTGCCGGAGATCCGAGGCGGCGACAAGAGACCCAGTACTTC. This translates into CAGDPRRRQETQYF.

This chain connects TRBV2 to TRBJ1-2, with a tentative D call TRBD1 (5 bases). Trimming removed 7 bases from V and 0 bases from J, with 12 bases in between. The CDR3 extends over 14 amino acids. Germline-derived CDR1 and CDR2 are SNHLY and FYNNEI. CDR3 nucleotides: TGTGCCAGCACGGTCAGGGAAACTAACTATGGCTACACCTTC. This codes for CASTVRETNYGYTF.

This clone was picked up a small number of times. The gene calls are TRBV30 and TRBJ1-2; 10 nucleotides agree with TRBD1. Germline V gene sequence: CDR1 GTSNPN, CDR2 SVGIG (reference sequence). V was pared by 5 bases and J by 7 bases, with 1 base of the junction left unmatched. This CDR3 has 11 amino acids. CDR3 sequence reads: CAWDRGPGYTF. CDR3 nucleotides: TGTGCCTGGGACAGGGGGCCTGGCTACACCTTC.

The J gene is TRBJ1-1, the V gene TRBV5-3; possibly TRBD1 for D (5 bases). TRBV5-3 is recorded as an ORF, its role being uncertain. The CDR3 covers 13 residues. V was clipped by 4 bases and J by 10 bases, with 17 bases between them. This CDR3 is CARSHPYGGGAFF. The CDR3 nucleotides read TGTGCCAGAAGCCACCCCTACGGGGGGGGAGCTTTCTTT.

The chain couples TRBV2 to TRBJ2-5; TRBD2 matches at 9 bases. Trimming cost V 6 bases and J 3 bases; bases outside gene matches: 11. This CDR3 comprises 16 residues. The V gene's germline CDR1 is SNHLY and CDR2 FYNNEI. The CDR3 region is CASSPGTSSFKETQYF. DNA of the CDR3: TGTGCCAGCAGCCCCGGGACTAGCTCTTTCAAAGAGACCCAGTACTTC.

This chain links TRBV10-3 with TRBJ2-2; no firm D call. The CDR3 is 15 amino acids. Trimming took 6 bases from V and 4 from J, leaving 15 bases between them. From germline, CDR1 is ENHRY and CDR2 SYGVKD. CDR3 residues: CAIRAETEITGELFF. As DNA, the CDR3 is TGTGCCATCAGAGCAGAAACAGAAATCACCGGGGAGCTGTTTTTT.

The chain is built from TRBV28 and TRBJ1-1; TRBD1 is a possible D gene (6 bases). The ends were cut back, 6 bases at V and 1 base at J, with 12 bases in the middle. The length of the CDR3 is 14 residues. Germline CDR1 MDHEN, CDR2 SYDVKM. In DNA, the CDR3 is TGTGCCAGCAGCAGTGGGGGCCGGAACACTGAAGCTTTCTTT. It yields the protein CASSSGGRNTEAFF.

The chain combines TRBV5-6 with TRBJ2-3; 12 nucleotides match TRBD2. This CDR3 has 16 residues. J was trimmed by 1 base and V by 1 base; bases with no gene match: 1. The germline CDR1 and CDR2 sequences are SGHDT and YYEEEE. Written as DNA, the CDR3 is TGTGCCAGCAGCTTGAGGACTAGCGGGGGCACAGATACGCAGTATTTT. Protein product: CASSLRTSGGTDTQYF.

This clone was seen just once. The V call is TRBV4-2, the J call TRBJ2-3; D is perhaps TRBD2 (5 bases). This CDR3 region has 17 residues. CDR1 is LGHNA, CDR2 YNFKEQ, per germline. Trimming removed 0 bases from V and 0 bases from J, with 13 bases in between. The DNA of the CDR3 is TGTGCCAGCAGCCAAGACGGTCCTACTAGTAGCACAGATACGCAGTATTTT. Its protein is CASSQDGPTSSTDTQYF.

The CDR3 spells CASSFGTNDFTDTQYF. CDR3 nucleotide sequence: TGTGCCAGCAGCTTTGGGACTAATGACTTCACAGATACGCAGTATTTT. This rearrangement joins TRBV5-6 to TRBJ2-3, with 7 positions matching TRBD2. The CDR3 totals 16 residues. Unmatched junction bases numbered 8, after V lost 2 bases and J lost 2 bases. Germline V gene data show CDR1 as SGHDT and CDR2 as YYEEEE.

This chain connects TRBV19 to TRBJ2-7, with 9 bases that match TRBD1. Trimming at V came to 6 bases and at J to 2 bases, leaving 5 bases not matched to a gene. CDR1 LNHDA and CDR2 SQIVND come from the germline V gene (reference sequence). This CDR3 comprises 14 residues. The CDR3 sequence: CASSDTGGPYEQYF. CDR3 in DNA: TGTGCCAGTAGCGATACAGGGGGCCCCTACGAGCAGTACTTC.

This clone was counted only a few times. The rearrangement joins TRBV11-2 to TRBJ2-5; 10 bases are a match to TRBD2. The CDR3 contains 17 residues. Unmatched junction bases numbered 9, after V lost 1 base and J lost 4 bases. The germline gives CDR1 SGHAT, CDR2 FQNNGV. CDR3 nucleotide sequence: TGTGCCAGCAGCTTAGGTCGTCTAGCGGGAGAGGGAGAGACCCAGTACTTC. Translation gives CASSLGRLAGEGETQYF.

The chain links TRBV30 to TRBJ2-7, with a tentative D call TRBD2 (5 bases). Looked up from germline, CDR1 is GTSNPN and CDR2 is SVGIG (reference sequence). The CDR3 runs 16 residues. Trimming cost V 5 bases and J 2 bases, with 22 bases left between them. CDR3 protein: CAWPPNKGATPYEQYF. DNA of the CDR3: TGTGCCTGGCCCCCCAACAAGGGAGCTACCCCCTACGAGCAGTACTTC. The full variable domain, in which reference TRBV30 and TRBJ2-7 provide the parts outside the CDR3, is SQTIHQWPATLVQPVGSPLSLECTVEGTSNPNLYWYRQAAGRGLQLLFYSVGIGQISSEVPQNLSASRPQDRQFILSSKKLLLSDSGFYLCAWPPNKGATPYEQYFGPGTRLTVT.

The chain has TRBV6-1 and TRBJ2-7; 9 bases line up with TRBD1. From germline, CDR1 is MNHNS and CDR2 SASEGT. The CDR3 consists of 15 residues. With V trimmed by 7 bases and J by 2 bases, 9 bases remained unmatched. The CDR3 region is CASTSSGQGPYEQYF. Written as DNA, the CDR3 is TGTGCCAGCACGAGTTCGGGACAGGGTCCCTACGAGCAGTACTTC.

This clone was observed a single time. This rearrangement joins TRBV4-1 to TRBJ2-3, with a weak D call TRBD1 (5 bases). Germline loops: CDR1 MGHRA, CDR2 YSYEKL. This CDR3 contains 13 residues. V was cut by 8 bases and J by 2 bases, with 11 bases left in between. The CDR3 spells CASLDSNTDTQYF. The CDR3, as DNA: TGCGCCAGCCTAGACAGTAACACAGATACGCAGTATTTT.

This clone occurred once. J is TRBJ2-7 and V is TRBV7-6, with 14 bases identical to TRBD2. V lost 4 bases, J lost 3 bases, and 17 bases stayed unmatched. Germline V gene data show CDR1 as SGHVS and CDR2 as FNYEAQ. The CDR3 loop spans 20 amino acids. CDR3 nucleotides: TGTGCCAGCAGCTCCCGGGGACTAGCGGGAGTTCAGTCTGCCAACTACGAGCAGTACTTC. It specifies CASSSRGLAGVQSANYEQYF.

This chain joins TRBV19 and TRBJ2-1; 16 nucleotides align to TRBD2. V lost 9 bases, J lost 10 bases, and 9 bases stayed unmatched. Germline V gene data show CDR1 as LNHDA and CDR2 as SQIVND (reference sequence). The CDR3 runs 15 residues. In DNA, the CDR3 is TGTGCCAGCACTCCGGGGACTAGCGGGAGGGGGGAGCAGTTCTTC. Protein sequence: CASTPGTSGRGEQFF.

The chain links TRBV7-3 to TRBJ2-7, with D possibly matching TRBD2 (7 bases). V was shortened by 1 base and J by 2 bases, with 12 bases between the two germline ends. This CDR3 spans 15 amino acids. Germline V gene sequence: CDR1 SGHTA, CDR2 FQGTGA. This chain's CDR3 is CASSLIGGQTYEQYF. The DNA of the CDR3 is TGTGCCAGCAGCTTAATCGGGGGGCAGACCTACGAGCAGTACTTC.